This T cell receptor beta chain was observed in a study of early T cells in non-severe SARS-CoV-2 infection. Study-wide background: Sequencing was performed on bulk RNA from unsorted whole blood, leaving chains unpaired.

This CDR3 spans 18 amino acids. J lost 0 bases, V lost 2 bases, and 9 bases had no gene match. From germline, CDR1 is KGHDR and CDR2 SFDVKD. This clonotype has more than one count but fewer than ten. Individual cDNA molecules were tagged with unique molecular identifiers. TCRdb re-analysed the 5' RACE reads in MiXCR, keeping a single row per CDR3 protein. The repertoire includes about 60,000 distinct CDR3 sequences, approximately 5.6% of them detected once, and 6.5% to 8.5% sits in the top ten. The chain has TRBV24-1 and TRBJ2-1; 7 bases map to TRBD2. The origin of this receptor is an adult who was a healthcare worker with PCR-confirmed SARS-CoV-2 infection or an uninfected control (not recorded which). What was sequenced was whole blood. This CDR3 reads CATSDYSSGDGSYNEQFF. The CDR3 DNA follows: TGTGCCACCAGTGATTATAGCAGCGGGGATGGCTCCTACAATGAGCAGTTCTTC.